Below, 3 T cell receptor beta chains from the same sample are listed, as sequenced in a study of OX40 agonist ivuxolimab in advanced cancers. Repertoires were generated with immunoSEQ multiplex PCR, while TCRdb's copy carries only in-frame clones and drops some. The sample yields 45,000 to 70,000 clones, about nine tenths seen once. Source: CD4+ or CD8+ T cells sorted from blood, taken in a trial of the OX40 agonist ivuxolimab. The receptors stem from an adult with an advanced solid tumor such as melanoma, head and neck, liver or kidney cancer.

V usage is TRBV30 and J usage is TRBJ1-1; no clear D gene. Trimming pared 1 base from V and 7 bases from J, leaving 19 bases between. CDR3 length: 15 amino acids. The V gene's germline CDR1 is GTSNPN and CDR2 SVGIG (reference sequence). The CDR3 DNA is TGTGCCTGGAGTGCAACACCTAGATTGGGGAATGAAGCTTTCTTT. This encodes CAWSATPRLGNEAFF. The whole variable domain, remainder taken from reference TRBV30 and TRBJ1-1, is SQTIHQWPATLVQPVGSPLSLECTVEGTSNPNLYWYRQAAGRGLQLLFYSVGIGQISSEVPQNLSASRPQDRQFILSSKKLLLSDSGFYLCAWSATPRLGNEAFFGQGTRLTVV.

The chain combines TRBV20-1 with TRBJ2-5; D is unresolved. In germline, CDR1 is DFQATT, CDR2 SNEGSKA (reference sequence). V was trimmed by 3 bases and J by 4 bases, leaving 6 bases between them. The CDR3 is 11 amino acids. The DNA for the CDR3 is TGCAGTGCTAGTCCTCGAGAGACCCAGTACTTC. Translating it yields CSASPRETQYF.

The V call is TRBV7-9, the J call TRBJ1-4; no clear D gene. CDR1 and CDR2 from the germline V gene are SEHNR and FQNEAQ (reference sequence). There are 13 residues in the CDR3. The V end lost 5 bases, the J end lost 14 bases, and 18 bases lay between the germline ends. The CDR3 loop is CASSPQVGSWLFF. The CDR3, as DNA: TGTGCCAGCAGCCCACAAGTCGGTTCCTGGCTGTTTTTT.